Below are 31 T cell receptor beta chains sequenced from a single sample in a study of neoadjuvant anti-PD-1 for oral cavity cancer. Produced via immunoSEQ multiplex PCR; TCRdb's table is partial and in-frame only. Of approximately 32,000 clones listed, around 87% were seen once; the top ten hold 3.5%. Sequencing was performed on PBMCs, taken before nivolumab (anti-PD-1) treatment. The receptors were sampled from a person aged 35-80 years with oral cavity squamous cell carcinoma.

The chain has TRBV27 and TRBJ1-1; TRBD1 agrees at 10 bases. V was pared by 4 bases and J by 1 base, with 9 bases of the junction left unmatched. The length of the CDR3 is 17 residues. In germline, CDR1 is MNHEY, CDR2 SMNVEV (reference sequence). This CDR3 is CASSSYFRDRGNTEAFF. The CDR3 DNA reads TGTGCCAGCAGTTCGTATTTCCGGGACAGGGGGAACACTGAAGCTTTCTTT.

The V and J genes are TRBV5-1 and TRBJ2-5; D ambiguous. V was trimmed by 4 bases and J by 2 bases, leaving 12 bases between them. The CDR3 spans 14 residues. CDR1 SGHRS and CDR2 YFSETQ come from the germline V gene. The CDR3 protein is CASSPRNGQETQYF. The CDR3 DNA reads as TGCGCCAGCAGCCCCCGGAACGGGCAAGAGACCCAGTACTTC.

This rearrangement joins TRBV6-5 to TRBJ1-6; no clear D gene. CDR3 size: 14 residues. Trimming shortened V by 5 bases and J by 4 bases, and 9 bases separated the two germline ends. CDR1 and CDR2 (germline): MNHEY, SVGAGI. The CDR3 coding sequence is TGTGCCAGCAGTAGGTCAGCGTATAATTCACCCCTCCACTTT. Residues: CASSRSAYNSPLHF.

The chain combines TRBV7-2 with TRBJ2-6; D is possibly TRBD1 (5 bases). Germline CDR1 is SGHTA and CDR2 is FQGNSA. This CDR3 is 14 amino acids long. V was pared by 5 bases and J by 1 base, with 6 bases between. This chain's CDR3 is CASSPGSGANVLTF. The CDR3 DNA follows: TGTGCCAGCAGCCCAGGGTCTGGGGCCAACGTCCTGACTTTC.

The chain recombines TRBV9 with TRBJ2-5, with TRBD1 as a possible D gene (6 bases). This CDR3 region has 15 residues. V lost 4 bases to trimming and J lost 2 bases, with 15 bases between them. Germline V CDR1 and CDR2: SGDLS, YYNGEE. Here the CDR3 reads CASSLGDIRQETQYF. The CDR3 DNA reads TGTGCCAGCAGCCTTGGGGACATAAGACAAGAGACCCAGTACTTC.

CDR3 DNA: TGCGCCAGCAGGCGGCCCATGAACACTGAAGCTTTCTTT. Translated, it gives CASRRPMNTEAFF. The chain combines TRBV10-2 with TRBJ1-1; D unclear. Germline V gene data show CDR1 as WSHSY and CDR2 as SAAADI. The CDR3 sequence is 13 residues long. V shed 6 bases and J shed 0 bases, with 8 bases lying between them.

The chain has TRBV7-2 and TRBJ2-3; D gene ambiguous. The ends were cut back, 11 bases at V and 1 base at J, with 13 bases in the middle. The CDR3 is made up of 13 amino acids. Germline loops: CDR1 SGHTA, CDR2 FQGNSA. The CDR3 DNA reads TGTGCCGTGGCGACACGCCGCACAGATACGCAGTATTTT. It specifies CAVATRRTDTQYF.

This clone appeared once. CDR3 sequence: CASSLWRNTEAFF. The CDR3 nucleotides read TGTGCCAGCAGCTTGTGGAGGAACACTGAAGCTTTCTTT. The chain has TRBV5-8 and TRBJ1-1, with D unresolved. The CDR3 loop spans 13 amino acids. Germline loops: CDR1 SGHTS, CDR2 YDEGEE. Between the trimmed V and J ends, which lost 1 base and 1 base, there was a span of 5 bases.

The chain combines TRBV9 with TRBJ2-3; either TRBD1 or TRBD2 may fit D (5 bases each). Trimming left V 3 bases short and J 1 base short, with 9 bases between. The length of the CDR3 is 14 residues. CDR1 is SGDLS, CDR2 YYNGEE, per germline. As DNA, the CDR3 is TGTGCCAGCAGCGGGGGACCCGGCACAGATACGCAGTATTTT. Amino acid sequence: CASSGGPGTDTQYF.

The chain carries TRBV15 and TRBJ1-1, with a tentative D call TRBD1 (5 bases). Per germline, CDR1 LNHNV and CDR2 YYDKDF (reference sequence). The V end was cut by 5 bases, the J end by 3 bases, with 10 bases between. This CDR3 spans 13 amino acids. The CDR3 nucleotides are TGTGCCACCAGCCCACGGGGGGACACTGAAGCTTTCTTT. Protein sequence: CATSPRGDTEAFF.

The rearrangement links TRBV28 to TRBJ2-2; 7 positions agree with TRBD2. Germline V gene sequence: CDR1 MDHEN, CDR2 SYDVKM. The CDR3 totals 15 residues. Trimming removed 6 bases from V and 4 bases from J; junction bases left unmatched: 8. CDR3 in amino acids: CASSPSGSLTGELFF. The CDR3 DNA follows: TGTGCCAGCAGCCCTAGCGGTTCCCTCACCGGGGAGCTGTTTTTT.

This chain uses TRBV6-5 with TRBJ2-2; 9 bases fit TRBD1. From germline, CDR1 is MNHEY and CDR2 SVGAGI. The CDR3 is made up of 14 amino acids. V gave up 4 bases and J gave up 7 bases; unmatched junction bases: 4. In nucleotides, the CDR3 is TGTGCCAGCAGTTGGGACAGGGTAAACGGGGAGCTGTTTTTT. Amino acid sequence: CASSWDRVNGELFF.

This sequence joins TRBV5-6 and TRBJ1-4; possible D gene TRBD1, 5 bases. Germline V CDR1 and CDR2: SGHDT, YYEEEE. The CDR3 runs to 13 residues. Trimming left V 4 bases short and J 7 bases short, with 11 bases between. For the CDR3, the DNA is TGTGCCAGCAGCGCGGGGGGGAGTGAAAAACTGTTTTTT. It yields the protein CASSAGGSEKLFF.

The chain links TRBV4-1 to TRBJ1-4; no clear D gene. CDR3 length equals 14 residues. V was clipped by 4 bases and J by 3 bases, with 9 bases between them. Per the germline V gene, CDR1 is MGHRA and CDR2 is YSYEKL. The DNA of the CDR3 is TGCGCCAGCAGCCGGAATGGGCCTAATGAAAAACTGTTTTTT. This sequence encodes CASSRNGPNEKLFF.

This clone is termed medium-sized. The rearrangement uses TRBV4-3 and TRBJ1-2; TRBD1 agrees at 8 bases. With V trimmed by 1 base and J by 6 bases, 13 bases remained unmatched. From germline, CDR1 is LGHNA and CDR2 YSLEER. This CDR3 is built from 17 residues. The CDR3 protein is CASSQGIGTGGSNGYTF. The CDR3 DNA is TGCGCCAGCAGCCAAGGGATTGGGACAGGCGGGAGCAATGGCTACACCTTC.

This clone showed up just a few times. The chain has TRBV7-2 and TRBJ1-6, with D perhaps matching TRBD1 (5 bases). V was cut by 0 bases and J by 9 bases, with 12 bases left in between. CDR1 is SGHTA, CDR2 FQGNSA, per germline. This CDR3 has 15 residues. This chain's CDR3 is CASSLAGGGSSPLHF. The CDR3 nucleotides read TGTGCCAGCAGCTTAGCTGGGGGTGGGAGTTCACCCCTCCACTTT. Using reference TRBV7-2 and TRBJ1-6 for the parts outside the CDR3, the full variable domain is GAGVSQSPSNKVTEKGKDVELRCDPISGHTALYWYRQSLGQGLEFLIYFQGNSAPDKSGLPSDRFSAERTGGSVSTLTIQRTQQEDSAVYLCASSLAGGGSSPLHFGNGTRLTVT.

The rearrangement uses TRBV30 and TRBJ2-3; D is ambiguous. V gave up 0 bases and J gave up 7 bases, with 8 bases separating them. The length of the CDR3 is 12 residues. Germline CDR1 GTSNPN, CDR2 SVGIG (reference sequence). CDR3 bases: TGTGCCTGGAGTGTTTCAAAAAATACGCAGTATTTT. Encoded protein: CAWSVSKNTQYF.

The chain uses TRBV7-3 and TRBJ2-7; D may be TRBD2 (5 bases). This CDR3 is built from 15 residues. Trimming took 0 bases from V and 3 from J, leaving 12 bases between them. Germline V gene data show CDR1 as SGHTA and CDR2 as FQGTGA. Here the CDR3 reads CASSLTSDGLYEQYF. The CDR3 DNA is TGTGCCAGCAGCTTAACCTCCGACGGACTCTACGAGCAGTACTTC. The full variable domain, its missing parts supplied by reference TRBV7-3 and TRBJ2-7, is GAGVSQTPSNKVTEKGKYVELRCDPISGHTALYWYRQSLGQGPEFLIYFQGTGAADDSGLPNDRFFAVRPEGSVSTLKIQRTERGDSAVYLCASSLTSDGLYEQYFGPGTRLTVT.

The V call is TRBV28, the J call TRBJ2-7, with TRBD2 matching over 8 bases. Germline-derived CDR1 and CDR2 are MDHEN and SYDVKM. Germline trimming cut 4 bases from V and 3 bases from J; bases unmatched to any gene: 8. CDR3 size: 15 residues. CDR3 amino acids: CASSSYGGGNYEQYF. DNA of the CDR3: TGTGCCAGCAGTTCGTACGGCGGGGGGAACTACGAGCAGTACTTC.

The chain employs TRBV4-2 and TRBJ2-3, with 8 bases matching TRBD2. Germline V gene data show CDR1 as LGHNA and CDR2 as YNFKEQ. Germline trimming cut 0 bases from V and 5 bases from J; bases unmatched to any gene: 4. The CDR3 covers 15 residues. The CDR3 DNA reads TGTGCCAGCAGCCAAGATGCCCTAGCGGGAGATACGCAGTATTTT. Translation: CASSQDALAGDTQYF.

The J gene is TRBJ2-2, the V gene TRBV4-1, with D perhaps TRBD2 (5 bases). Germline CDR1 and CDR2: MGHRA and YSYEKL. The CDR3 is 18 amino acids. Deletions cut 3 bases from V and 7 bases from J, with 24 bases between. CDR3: CASSHPSQPPGAGGELFF. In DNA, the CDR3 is TGCGCCAGCAGCCATCCCTCCCAGCCCCCGGGCGCGGGCGGGGAGCTGTTTTTT.

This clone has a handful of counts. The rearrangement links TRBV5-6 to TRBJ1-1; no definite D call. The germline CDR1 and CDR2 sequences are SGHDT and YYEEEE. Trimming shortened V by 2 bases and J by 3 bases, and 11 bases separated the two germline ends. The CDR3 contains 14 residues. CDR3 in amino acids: CASSFSPRDTEAFF. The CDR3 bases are TGTGCCAGCAGCTTCAGTCCAAGAGACACTGAAGCTTTCTTT.

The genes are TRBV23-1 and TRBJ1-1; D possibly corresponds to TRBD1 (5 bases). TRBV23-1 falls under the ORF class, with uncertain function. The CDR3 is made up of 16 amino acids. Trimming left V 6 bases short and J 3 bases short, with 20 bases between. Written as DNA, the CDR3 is TGCGCCAGCAGCCCGACAGCTCCCCCACCCCACACTGAAGCTTTCTTT. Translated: CASSPTAPPPHTEAFF.

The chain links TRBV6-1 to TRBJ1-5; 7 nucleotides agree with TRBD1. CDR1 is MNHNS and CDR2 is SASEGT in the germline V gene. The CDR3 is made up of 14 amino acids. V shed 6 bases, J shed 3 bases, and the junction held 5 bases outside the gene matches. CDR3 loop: CASRPGTDNQPQHF. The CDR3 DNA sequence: TGTGCCAGCAGACCCGGGACAGACAATCAGCCCCAGCATTTT.

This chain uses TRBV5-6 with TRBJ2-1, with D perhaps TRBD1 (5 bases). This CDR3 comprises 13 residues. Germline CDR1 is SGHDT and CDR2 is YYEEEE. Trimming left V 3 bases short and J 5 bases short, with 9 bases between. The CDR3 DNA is TGTGCCAGCAGCTCGACAGTCGACAATGAGCAGTTCTTC. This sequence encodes CASSSTVDNEQFF.

CDR3 DNA sequence: TGTGCCAGCAGCTCTAGGACAGCGAGCTCCTACAATGAGCAGTTCTTC. Amino acids: CASSSRTASSYNEQFF. The V call is TRBV7-8, the J call TRBJ2-1, with D perhaps TRBD1 (6 bases). This CDR3 is built from 16 residues. V was cut by 4 bases and J by 0 bases, with 13 bases left in between. The germline V gene has CDR1 SGHVS and CDR2 FQNEAQ. Looking up the rest from reference TRBV7-8 and TRBJ2-1 gives the full variable domain: GAGVSQSPRYKVAKRGQDVALRCDPISGHVSLFWYQQALGQGPEFLTYFQNEAQLDKSGLPSDRFFAERPEGSVSTLKIQRTQQEDSAVYLCASSSRTASSYNEQFFGPGTRLTVL.

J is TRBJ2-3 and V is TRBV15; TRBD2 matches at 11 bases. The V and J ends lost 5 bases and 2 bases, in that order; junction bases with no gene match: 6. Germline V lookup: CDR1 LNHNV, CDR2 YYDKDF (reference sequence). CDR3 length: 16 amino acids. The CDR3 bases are TGTGCCACCAGCGGTAGCGGGGGGGTCTCCACAGATACGCAGTATTTT. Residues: CATSGSGGVSTDTQYF.

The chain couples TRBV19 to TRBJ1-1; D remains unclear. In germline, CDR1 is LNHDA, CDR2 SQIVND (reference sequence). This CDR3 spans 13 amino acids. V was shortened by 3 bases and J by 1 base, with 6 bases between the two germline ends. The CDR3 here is CASSILQNTEAFF. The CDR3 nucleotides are TGTGCCAGTAGTATTTTGCAGAACACTGAAGCTTTCTTT.

The CDR3 loop is CASSQVGDFANEQFF. The CDR3 DNA sequence: TGCGCCAGCAGCCAAGTGGGGGACTTCGCCAATGAGCAGTTCTTC. J is TRBJ2-1 and V is TRBV4-1, with TRBD2 as a possible D gene (6 bases). Germline assignment: CDR1 MGHRA and CDR2 YSYEKL. The CDR3 spans 15 residues. V dropped 1 base and J dropped 6 bases, with 13 bases sitting between them.

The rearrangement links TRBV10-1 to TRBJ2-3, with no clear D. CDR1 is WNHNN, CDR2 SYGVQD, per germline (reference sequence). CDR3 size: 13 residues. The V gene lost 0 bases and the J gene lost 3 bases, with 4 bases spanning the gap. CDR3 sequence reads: CASSESGTDTQYF. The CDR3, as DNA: TGCGCCAGCAGTGAGTCCGGGACAGATACGCAGTATTTT.

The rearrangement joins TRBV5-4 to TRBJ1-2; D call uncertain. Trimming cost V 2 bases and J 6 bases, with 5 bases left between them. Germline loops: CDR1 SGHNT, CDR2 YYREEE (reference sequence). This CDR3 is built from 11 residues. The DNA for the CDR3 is TGTGCCAGCAGCTTAAACAATGGCTACACCTTC. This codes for CASSLNNGYTF.